The 27 T cell receptor beta chains below all came from one sample that was sequenced in a study of blood T cell repertoires in COVID-19. The assay was immunoSEQ multiplex PCR, and TCRdb's table has in-frame clones only and misses some. This table has under 200,000 clones, 70% to 90% appearing once. The sequenced sample was peripheral blood. These receptors originate from a man in his sixties or seventies with active or convalescent COVID-19.

The chain combines TRBV5-1 with TRBJ2-7, with TRBD1 matching 9 bases. From germline, CDR1 is SGHRS and CDR2 YFSETQ. Trimming took 8 bases from V and 2 from J; bases not matched to a gene: 5. The length of the CDR3 is 13 residues. CDR3 sequence (DNA): TGCGCCAGTGGACAGGGGATTCCCTACGAGCAGTACTTC. Residues: CASGQGIPYEQYF.

The chain recombines TRBV9 with TRBJ2-3, with 9 positions matching TRBD1. Germline V gives CDR1 SGDLS, CDR2 YYNGEE. The CDR3 is 15 residues long. V lost 0 bases to trimming and J lost 4 bases; unmatched junction nucleotides: 3. The CDR3 DNA follows: TGTGCCAGCAGCGTAGACGGGACAGGGTCAGATACGCAGTATTTT. As protein: CASSVDGTGSDTQYF. Variable domain in full (rest from reference TRBV9 and TRBJ2-3): DSGVTQTPKHLITATGQRVTLRCSPRSGDLSVYWYQQSLDQGLQFLIQYYNGEERAKGNILERFSAQQFPDLHSELNLSSLELGDSALYFCASSVDGTGSDTQYFGPGTRLTVL.

The rearrangement joins TRBV11-2 to TRBJ1-2; D might be TRBD1 (5 bases). Trimming took 5 bases from V and 6 from J, leaving 16 bases between them. CDR3 length equals 14 residues. Germline CDR1 is SGHAT and CDR2 is FQNNGV. DNA of the CDR3: TGTGCCAGCAGCCAGTGGGGCGGGACCAATGGCTACACCTTC. Protein sequence: CASSQWGGTNGYTF. Based on the CDR3 plus reference TRBV11-2 and TRBJ1-2, the full variable domain is EAGVAQSPRYKIIEKRQSVAFWCNPISGHATLYWYQQILGQGPKLLIQFQNNGVVDDSQLPKDRFSAERLKGVDSTLKIQPAKLEDSAVYLCASSQWGGTNGYTFGSGTRLTVV.

This chain joins TRBV28 and TRBJ1-2; maybe TRBD1 (6 bases). This CDR3 has 14 amino acids. Germline V gene sequence: CDR1 MDHEN, CDR2 SYDVKM. V dropped 5 bases and J dropped 5 bases, with 15 bases sitting between them. In nucleotides, the CDR3 is TGTGCCAGCAGTCCCCTACTGACAGGATATGGCTACACCTTC. This encodes CASSPLLTGYGYTF.

V and J are TRBV10-2 and TRBJ2-1; TRBD2 aligns across 11 bases. Germline CDR1 reads WSHSY; CDR2 reads SAAADI. The CDR3 covers 15 residues. The V segment lost 7 bases and the J segment 4 bases; nucleotides outside the gene matches: 6. This chain's CDR3 is CASKLAGEGYNEQFF. In nucleotides, the CDR3 is TGCGCCAGCAAACTAGCGGGAGAAGGGTACAATGAGCAGTTCTTC.

This chain uses TRBV18 with TRBJ1-4; no clear D gene. V was shortened by 3 bases and J by 6 bases, with 11 bases between the two germline ends. The CDR3 totals 14 residues. CDR1 and CDR2 (germline): KGHSH, LQKENI. CDR3 DNA sequence: TGTGCCAGCTCACCTGGGCGAACCGATGAAAAACTGTTTTTT. It codes for CASSPGRTDEKLFF. The variable domain in full, with the rest retrieved from reference TRBV18 and TRBJ1-4, is NAGVMQNPRHLVRRRGQEARLRCSPMKGHSHVYWYRQLPEEGLKFMVYLQKENIIDESGMPKERFSAEFPKEGPSILRIQQVVRGDSAAYFCASSPGRTDEKLFFGSGTQLSVL.

This rearrangement joins TRBV7-2 to TRBJ1-1; tentative D call: TRBD1 (6 bases). The germline CDR1 and CDR2 sequences are SGHTA and FQGNSA. The CDR3 contains 13 residues. The ends were cut back, 3 bases at V and 4 bases at J, with 9 bases in the middle. The CDR3 DNA follows: TGTGCCAGCAGCTTGGGGGCGGGCACTGAAGCTTTCTTT. It yields the protein CASSLGAGTEAFF.

This clone has more than one count but fewer than ten. This sequence joins TRBV11-2 and TRBJ2-1, with D perhaps matching TRBD2 (6 bases). The germline V gene has CDR1 SGHAT and CDR2 FQNNGV. The CDR3 length is 12 residues. Trimming stripped 3 bases from V and 13 bases from J, with 13 bases between. The CDR3 nucleotides are TGTGCCAGCAGCTTTAAGGAGCGGGCCCAGTTCTTC. It codes for CASSFKERAQFF.

The chain links TRBV6-6 to TRBJ2-3, with unresolved D. V lost 5 bases and J 4 bases, leaving 10 bases between the germline ends. The CDR3 consists of 13 residues. Per the germline V gene, CDR1 is MNHNY and CDR2 is SVGAGI (reference sequence). CDR3 region: CASSLQPPDTQYF. The CDR3 nucleotides are TGTGCCAGCAGTCTACAACCCCCAGATACGCAGTATTTT.

The chain joins TRBV15 to TRBJ2-2, with TRBD2 identical over 9 bases. CDR3 size: 18 residues. The V gene end was trimmed by 5 bases and the J gene end by 2 bases; junction bases not matched to a gene: 12. The germline V gene has CDR1 LNHNV and CDR2 YYDKDF (reference sequence). The CDR3 DNA follows: TGTGCCACCAGCGGCCCATCTCCTAGCGGGGACAACACCGGGGAGCTGTTTTTT. As protein: CATSGPSPSGDNTGELFF.

This clone is a singleton in its sample. The chain uses TRBV10-3 and TRBJ2-1; the D gene is possibly TRBD2 (6 bases). CDR3 length equals 11 residues. V dropped 10 bases and J dropped 7 bases, with 11 bases sitting between them. Germline lookup yields CDR1 ENHRY and CDR2 SYGVKD. CDR3 loop: CATYRGNEQFF. CDR3 DNA: TGTGCCACGTACCGGGGGAATGAGCAGTTCTTC.

The rearrangement links TRBV24-1 to TRBJ1-2; a weak D match, TRBD1 (5 bases). CDR3 length: 14 amino acids. Per the germline V gene, CDR1 is KGHDR and CDR2 is SFDVKD. V shed 9 bases and J shed 2 bases, with 15 bases lying between them. The DNA of the CDR3 is TGTGCCACCGGACCCAAAGACAGCAACTATGGCTACACCTTC. Residues: CATGPKDSNYGYTF.

This clone was counted only a few times. This chain uses TRBV28 with TRBJ2-7; tentatively, D is TRBD2 (6 bases). Trimming removed 3 bases from V and 2 bases from J, with 20 bases in between. Germline V lookup: CDR1 MDHEN, CDR2 SYDVKM. The CDR3 contains 17 residues. In DNA, the CDR3 is TGTGCCAGCAGTTTTGGCGGACTACGGGACGCTGCCTACGAGCAGTACTTC. Its translation: CASSFGGLRDAAYEQYF.

This chain links TRBV7-2 with TRBJ1-4; D not certain. V was shortened by 1 base and J by 4 bases, with 10 bases between the two germline ends. The CDR3 covers 15 residues. Germline assignment: CDR1 SGHTA and CDR2 FQGNSA. The CDR3 region is CASSLVSNGNEKLFF. Written as DNA, the CDR3 is TGTGCCAGCAGCTTAGTTAGTAACGGTAATGAAAAACTGTTTTTT.

The V gene is TRBV5-1, the J gene TRBJ2-2; 7 bases map to TRBD1. The CDR3 is 16 residues long. V lost 4 bases to trimming and J lost 1 base; unmatched junction nucleotides: 7. Per the germline V gene, CDR1 is SGHRS and CDR2 is YFSETQ. CDR3 residues: CASSRSGTVNTGELFF. CDR3 sequence (DNA): TGCGCCAGCAGCCGTTCCGGGACAGTGAACACCGGGGAGCTGTTTTTT.

DNA for the CDR3: TGTGCCAGCAGCCTAGGGAGGGTGGCCTACAATGAGCAGTTCTTC. Its translation is CASSLGRVAYNEQFF. The chain couples TRBV27 to TRBJ2-1, with 7 bases aligning to TRBD2. Unmatched junction bases numbered 7, after V lost 6 bases and J lost 2 bases. The CDR3 covers 15 residues. Germline-derived CDR1 and CDR2 are MNHEY and SMNVEV (reference sequence).

V usage is TRBV5-1 and J usage is TRBJ2-3, with 12 bases aligning to TRBD1. Germline V lookup: CDR1 SGHRS, CDR2 YFSETQ. The CDR3 loop spans 17 amino acids. J was trimmed by 5 bases and V by 3 bases; bases with no gene match: 10. For the CDR3, the DNA is TGCGCCAGCAGCTCGAGGGGACGGGACAGGGGGCGAGATACGCAGTATTTT. Its translation is CASSSRGRDRGRDTQYF.

The chain has TRBV27 and TRBJ2-2; D perhaps matches TRBD2 (6 bases). The germline V gene has CDR1 MNHEY and CDR2 SMNVEV (reference sequence). The CDR3 runs 14 residues. The V end was cut by 5 bases, the J end by 6 bases, with 13 bases between. This chain's CDR3 is CASSPETRAGELFF. For the CDR3, the DNA is TGTGCCAGCAGTCCGGAGACTAGGGCCGGGGAGCTGTTTTTT.

This clone was detected only once. This chain joins TRBV7-2 and TRBJ1-4; 8 bases are shared with TRBD1. V gave up 3 bases and J gave up 3 bases; unmatched junction bases: 3. Germline assignment: CDR1 SGHTA and CDR2 FQGNSA. The CDR3 is made up of 15 amino acids. Written as DNA, the CDR3 is TGTGCCAGCAGCTTGGGGACAGGATCTAATGAAAAACTGTTTTTT. Its protein product is CASSLGTGSNEKLFF.

This clone was picked up one time. The V call is TRBV19, the J call TRBJ1-4, with a tentative D call TRBD1 (5 bases). The germline V gene has CDR1 LNHDA and CDR2 SQIVND (reference sequence). Trimming left V 9 bases short and J 6 bases short, with 17 bases between. The CDR3 has 14 residues. This chain's CDR3 is CASRPGGEDEKLFF. DNA of the CDR3: TGTGCCAGCCGCCCTGGGGGGGAGGATGAAAAACTGTTTTTT. Complete variable domain (other parts from reference TRBV19 and TRBJ1-4): DGGITQSPKYLFRKEGQNVTLSCEQNLNHDAMYWYRQDPGQGLRLIYYSQIVNDFQKGDIAEGYSVSREKKESFPLTVTSAQKNPTAFYLCASRPGGEDEKLFFGSGTQLSVL.

This chain uses TRBV19 with TRBJ1-2; D is perhaps TRBD1 (5 bases). The CDR3 extends over 17 amino acids. Germline V CDR1 and CDR2: LNHDA, SQIVND (reference sequence). The V and J ends lost 7 bases and 4 bases respectively, with 25 bases between them. DNA for the CDR3: TGTGCCAGTAAGGGCGCCAGGGCCCCCGGCGAGAGCTATGGCTACACCTTC. Amino acid sequence: CASKGARAPGESYGYTF.

The chain couples TRBV27 to TRBJ1-5; D unresolved. The CDR3 length is 16 residues. Trimming shortened V by 7 bases and J by 0 bases, and 16 bases separated the two germline ends. Germline V gives CDR1 MNHEY, CDR2 SMNVEV (reference sequence). The CDR3 region has the DNA TGTGCCAGCATCCGTTCAGGTCCTTATAGCAATCAGCCCCAGCATTTT. It yields the protein CASIRSGPYSNQPQHF.

The rearrangement links TRBV11-2 to TRBJ2-5; 7 bases line up with TRBD2. This CDR3 is built from 17 residues. Trimming cost V 5 bases and J 5 bases; bases outside gene matches: 17. CDR1 is SGHAT and CDR2 is FQNNGV in the germline V gene. CDR3 amino acids: CASSPVAIGGGLETQYF. CDR3 DNA: TGTGCCAGCAGCCCCGTCGCAATTGGGGGAGGGTTGGAGACCCAGTACTTC.

V is TRBV3-1 (or the pseudogene TRBV3-2) and J is TRBJ2-7, with D possibly being TRBD1 (6 bases). The CDR3 contains 15 residues. The germline V gene has CDR1 LGHDT and CDR2 YNNKEL (reference sequence). The V end lost 0 bases, the J end lost 3 bases, and 12 bases lay between the germline ends. CDR3 sequence reads: CASSQDTGQIYEQYF. The CDR3 DNA follows: TGTGCCAGCAGCCAAGATACAGGACAGATCTACGAGCAGTACTTC.

The rearrangement joins TRBV28 to TRBJ2-7, with unresolved D. CDR1 is MDHEN and CDR2 is SYDVKM in the germline V gene. The ends were cut back, 1 base at V and 1 base at J, with 8 bases in the middle. CDR3 size: 14 residues. CDR3 DNA sequence: TGTGCCAGCAGTTTATCTGGCGGTTCCTACGAGCAGTACTTC. Its translation: CASSLSGGSYEQYF.

The rearrangement joins TRBV28 to TRBJ1-3; maybe TRBD1 (6 bases). The CDR3 is 16 residues long. The V gene lost 2 bases and the J gene lost 0 bases, with 11 bases spanning the gap. CDR1 MDHEN and CDR2 SYDVKM come from the germline V gene. The chain's CDR3 is CASSLGDRSSGNTIYF. The CDR3 DNA reads as TGTGCCAGCAGTTTAGGCGACAGGAGCTCTGGAAACACCATATATTTT.

The chain has TRBV24-1 and TRBJ1-1; 10 positions agree with TRBD1. Germline V CDR1 and CDR2: KGHDR, SFDVKD. The ends lost 4 bases at V and 10 bases at J; junction bases unmatched: 8. CDR3 length equals 14 residues. For the CDR3, the DNA is TGTGCCACCAGTGAGACAGGGGGCGTAGTTGGAGCTTTCTTT. Its protein product is CATSETGGVVGAFF.